This TCR delta chain was sequenced during a study of gamma-delta chains in newborns, infants, children (dated by TCRdb to the late 2010s). Context from the whole study: In the study title, it is stated that polyclonal expansion of innate gammadelta T cells is driven by microbial exposure immediately after birth. How innate gammadelta T cell populations in human newborns were shaped by microbial exposure immediately after birth was investigated in the study.

Data came from an Illumina MiSeq. After TCRdb called clones again from the public reads with CATT, rows with identical DNA were merged. This sample has more than 9,000 delta-chain clones in its table, and more than 7.5% of those were observed once. The leading ten clones occupy under 9.5% of the sample. This clone is considered medium-sized (0.01 to 0.1%). Its antigen is still unknown. Base quality data are lacking; no much larger clone is found one base away. From a lookup of the germline V gene, CDR1 and CDR2 are GEAIGNYY and EKD. Trimming accounts for 3 bases at V and 0 bases at J, while the number of junction bases matched to no gene is 5. Taken from cysteine to phenylalanine, the CDR3 has 19 residues. CDR3 DNA only is kept here, 57 bases in frame from base 1.

Source material: blood. The chain employs TRDV2 and TRDJ3, and 12 bases in between align with TRDD3. The receptor comes from a child who was a newborn, infant or young child, either healthy, febrile or measles-vaccinated (not recorded which). The CDR3 region: CACDVLGDTDSWDTRQMFF. In nucleotides, the sequence is TGTGCCTGTGACGTACTGGGGGATACCGACTCCTGGGACACCCGACAGATGTTTTTC.